A single sample is the source of the 22 T cell receptor beta chains below, sequenced in a study of cytomegalovirus exposure and HLA in healthy donors. The PCR made use of 60 Vbeta and 13 Jbeta primers. Clones were read by immunoSEQ multiplex PCR, and TCRdb kept only the in-frame ones, dropping some. The sample lists about 130,000 clones; 70% to 80% were seen once. Sequencing used PBMCs. The receptors were gathered from a man aged 35-49 years in good health and CMV-seropositive.

The chain employs TRBV11-2 and TRBJ1-2, with 9 positions matching TRBD1. The CDR3 spans 17 residues. The V segment lost 5 bases and the J segment 0 bases; nucleotides outside the gene matches: 10. Looked up from germline, CDR1 is SGHAT and CDR2 is FQNNGV. The CDR3 nucleotides are TGTGCCAGCAGCCGACCGGGACAGGGAAGATCTAACTATGGCTACACCTTC. Protein product: CASSRPGQGRSNYGYTF.

The V and J genes are TRBV27 and TRBJ1-6; D perhaps matches TRBD1 (5 bases). Germline V gene data show CDR1 as MNHEY and CDR2 as SMNVEV (reference sequence). Trimming left V 3 bases short and J 12 bases short, with 15 bases between. There are 14 residues in the CDR3. CDR3 sequence: CASSFSGRVIPLHF. CDR3 DNA sequence: TGTGCCAGCAGTTTCTCGGGCAGGGTAATACCCCTCCACTTT.

In its sample, this clone was seen a few times. This chain links TRBV19 with TRBJ1-1; the D gene is possibly TRBD1 (6 bases). CDR1 is LNHDA and CDR2 is SQIVND in the germline V gene (reference sequence). V lost 0 bases, J lost 1 base, and 15 bases lay in between. The CDR3 is made up of 17 amino acids. This chain's CDR3 is CASSIDATGRGNTEAFF. The CDR3 DNA is TGTGCCAGTAGTATAGATGCTACCGGCAGGGGGAACACTGAAGCTTTCTTT. The whole variable domain, remainder taken from reference TRBV19 and TRBJ1-1, is DGGITQSPKYLFRKEGQNVTLSCEQNLNHDAMYWYRQDPGQGLRLIYYSQIVNDFQKGDIAEGYSVSREKKESFPLTVTSAQKNPTAFYLCASSIDATGRGNTEAFFGQGTRLTVV.

This clone appeared once. V gene TRBV6-6 combines with J gene TRBJ1-5, with a weak D call TRBD1 (6 bases). The V end lost 6 bases, the J end lost 2 bases, and 11 bases lay between the germline ends. Germline loops: CDR1 MNHNY, CDR2 SVGAGI (reference sequence). CDR3 length: 14 residues. The DNA of the CDR3 is TGTGCCAGCAGGGGGACACTCGGCAATCAGCCCCAGCATTTT. It codes for CASRGTLGNQPQHF.

This rearrangement joins TRBV29-1 to TRBJ2-7; perhaps TRBD2 as D (6 bases). Germline CDR1 SQVTM, CDR2 ANQGSEA. With 4 bases removed from V and 7 bases from J, the gap between germline ends came to 14 bases. The length of the CDR3 is 12 residues. This CDR3 is CSVVPGGREQYF. For the CDR3, the DNA is TGCAGCGTTGTCCCCGGGGGTAGGGAGCAGTACTTC.

This clone was detected once. The chain recombines TRBV6-5 with TRBJ2-1, with TRBD2 matching 10 bases. V was clipped by 5 bases and J by 9 bases; unmatched bases: 10. From germline, CDR1 is MNHEY and CDR2 SVGAGI. This CDR3 comprises 15 residues. The CDR3 loop is CASSPPLAGVGEQFF. Written as DNA, the CDR3 is TGTGCCAGCAGTCCCCCCCTAGCGGGAGTTGGTGAGCAGTTCTTC.

The J gene is TRBJ2-7, the V gene TRBV10-2; 9 nucleotides align to TRBD2. This CDR3 has 18 residues. Germline CDR1 and CDR2: WSHSY and SAAADI. The ends lost 6 bases at V and 2 bases at J; junction bases unmatched: 17. The CDR3 region is CASSSPSGEAASPYEQYF. The DNA for the CDR3 is TGCGCCAGCAGCTCGCCTAGCGGGGAAGCCGCCAGCCCCTACGAGCAGTACTTC.

This clone has a single count. J is TRBJ2-7 and V is TRBV5-4; 8 bases fit TRBD2. This CDR3 spans 13 amino acids. CDR1 and CDR2 from the germline V gene are SGHNT and YYREEE (reference sequence). V shed 6 bases, J shed 1 base, and the junction held 3 bases outside the gene matches. As DNA, the CDR3 is TGTGCCAGCAAACTAGCGGTTTCCTACGAGCAGTACTTC. It encodes CASKLAVSYEQYF.

In DNA form, the CDR3 reads TGTGCCAGTAAGGCGAGAGCGGGGGACACTGAAGCTTTCTTT. Amino acid sequence: CASKARAGDTEAFF. V is TRBV19 and J is TRBJ1-1; D is perhaps TRBD1 (5 bases). CDR3 length: 14 residues. The germline V gene has CDR1 LNHDA and CDR2 SQIVND (reference sequence). With 7 bases removed from V and 3 bases from J, the gap between germline ends came to 15 bases.

The CDR3 protein is CASSPSYSNQPQHF. DNA for the CDR3: TGTGCCAGCAGCCCTAGTTATAGCAATCAGCCCCAGCATTTT. This chain uses TRBV9 with TRBJ1-5; D is unresolved. CDR1 SGDLS and CDR2 YYNGEE come from the germline V gene. The length of the CDR3 is 14 residues. V lost 4 bases to trimming and J lost 0 bases, with 8 bases between them.

This rearrangement joins TRBV5-4 to TRBJ2-7; D is perhaps TRBD1 (5 bases). V lost 0 bases and J 3 bases, leaving 13 bases between the germline ends. The length of the CDR3 is 15 residues. The V gene's germline CDR1 is SGHNT and CDR2 YYREEE (reference sequence). The CDR3 loop reads CASSLGQGLVYEQYF. The DNA for the CDR3 is TGTGCCAGCAGCTTGGGTCAGGGTTTGGTCTACGAGCAGTACTTC.

J is TRBJ1-2 and V is TRBV7-6; 7 bases line up with TRBD1. V lost 4 bases to trimming and J lost 3 bases; unmatched junction nucleotides: 5. CDR1 is SGHVS and CDR2 is FNYEAQ in the germline V gene. The CDR3 spans 14 residues. This chain's CDR3 is CASSSITGDYGYTF. CDR3 coding DNA: TGTGCCAGCAGCTCTATTACAGGGGACTATGGCTACACCTTC.

Turning to this clone: Other nucleotide sequences in the sample specify the same CDR3. The chain is built from TRBV5-1 and TRBJ1-4; D gene uncertain. CDR3 length: 11 amino acids. The germline CDR1 and CDR2 sequences are SGHRS and YFSETQ. Trimming stripped 7 bases from V and 10 bases from J, with 11 bases between. CDR3 bases: TGCGCCAGCGCGAGTGAGGGAAAACTGTTTTTT. This encodes CASASEGKLFF.

Details on this clone: At one of its ends the junction is not consistent with the germline gene, which may arise from a read error. This chain links TRBV7-9 with TRBJ2-7; D might be TRBD1 (6 bases). The DNA matches TRBJ2-1 better at its end, which makes the J call doubtful. This CDR3 is built from 12 residues. From germline, CDR1 is SEHNR and CDR2 FQNEAQ (reference sequence). This CDR3 reads CSSSFGAGTQFF. In nucleotides, the CDR3 is TGTTCCAGCAGCTTTGGGGCCGGGACACAGTTCTTC.

The chain joins TRBV5-4 to TRBJ2-5; 11 bases fit TRBD2. Germline V gives CDR1 SGHNT, CDR2 YYREEE (reference sequence). The CDR3 sequence is 15 residues long. V shed 4 bases, J shed 0 bases, and the junction held 2 bases outside the gene matches. The CDR3 loop reads CASSRTSGYQETQYF. CDR3 nucleotides: TGTGCCAGCAGCAGGACTAGCGGGTACCAAGAGACCCAGTACTTC.

This clone was counted only a few times. V gene TRBV9 combines with J gene TRBJ2-5; 7 bases agree with TRBD1. This CDR3 is built from 15 residues. Germline CDR1 is SGDLS and CDR2 is YYNGEE. V shed 4 bases, J shed 4 bases, and the junction held 10 bases outside the gene matches. In DNA, the CDR3 is TGTGCCAGCAGCCCCATGACAGGGTTTCTAGAGACCCAGTACTTC. Translated, it gives CASSPMTGFLETQYF.

This clone was observed a handful of times. The chain is built from TRBV5-1 and TRBJ2-1; D perhaps matches TRBD2 (6 bases). V lost 3 bases and J 1 base, leaving 11 bases between the germline ends. The CDR3 runs to 15 residues. CDR1 and CDR2 from the germline V gene are SGHRS and YFSETQ. The CDR3 protein is CASSSEGGSYNEQFF. CDR3 DNA sequence: TGCGCCAGCAGCTCTGAGGGAGGATCCTACAATGAGCAGTTCTTC.

The gene calls are TRBV4-1 and TRBJ2-1; 11 bases match TRBD2. V lost 6 bases, J lost 4 bases, and 5 bases stayed unmatched. From germline, CDR1 is MGHRA and CDR2 YSYEKL. The CDR3 is 15 residues long. The CDR3 nucleotides are TGCGCCAGCAGGCCTACTAGCGGGGGATACAATGAGCAGTTCTTC. As protein: CASRPTSGGYNEQFF.

The table lists this clone with a count of one. V usage is TRBV2 and J usage is TRBJ1-2; D gene ambiguous. Trimming pared 7 bases from V and 4 bases from J, leaving 13 bases between. Per the germline V gene, CDR1 is SNHLY and CDR2 is FYNNEI. The CDR3 covers 13 residues. The CDR3 loop reads CASNTELAYGYTF. The CDR3 DNA sequence: TGTGCCAGCAACACAGAACTTGCCTATGGCTACACCTTC.

The chain employs TRBV6-5 and TRBJ1-2; 7 bases align to TRBD1. The CDR3 has 14 residues. V shed 5 bases and J 8 bases; nucleotides not matched to a gene: 11. The V gene's germline CDR1 is MNHEY and CDR2 SVGAGI. CDR3 loop: CASSETGTELGYTF. In DNA, the CDR3 is TGTGCCAGCAGTGAAACAGGGACAGAATTAGGCTACACCTTC.

The V and J genes are TRBV6-5 and TRBJ1-1, with TRBD1 matching over 10 bases. Germline V gene sequence: CDR1 MNHEY, CDR2 SVGAGI. V gave up 3 bases and J gave up 3 bases; unmatched junction bases: 4. CDR3 length: 15 residues. CDR3 loop: CASSYNGQGDTEAFF. CDR3 coding DNA: TGTGCCAGCAGTTATAACGGACAGGGGGACACTGAAGCTTTCTTT.

The chain is built from TRBV9 and TRBJ1-3; D not certain. This CDR3 comprises 14 residues. In germline, CDR1 is SGDLS, CDR2 YYNGEE. V dropped 0 bases and J dropped 3 bases, with 7 bases sitting between them. CDR3 in amino acids: CASSVGTVGNTIYF. For the CDR3, the DNA is TGTGCCAGCAGCGTAGGAACAGTTGGAAACACCATATATTTT.